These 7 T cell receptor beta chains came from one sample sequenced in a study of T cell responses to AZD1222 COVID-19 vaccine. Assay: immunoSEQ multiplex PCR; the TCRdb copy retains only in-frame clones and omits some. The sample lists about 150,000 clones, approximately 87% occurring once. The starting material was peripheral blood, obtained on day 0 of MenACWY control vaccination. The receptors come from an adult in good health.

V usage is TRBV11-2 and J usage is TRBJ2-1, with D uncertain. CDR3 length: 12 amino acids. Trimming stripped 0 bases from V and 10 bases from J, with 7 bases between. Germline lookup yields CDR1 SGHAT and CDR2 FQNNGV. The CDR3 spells CASSLDHLEQFF. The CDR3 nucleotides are TGTGCCAGCAGCTTAGATCACCTAGAGCAGTTCTTC.

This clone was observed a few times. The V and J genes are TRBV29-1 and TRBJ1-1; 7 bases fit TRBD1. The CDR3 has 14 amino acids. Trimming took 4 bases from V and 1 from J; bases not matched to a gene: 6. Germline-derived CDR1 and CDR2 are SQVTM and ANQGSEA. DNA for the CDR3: TGCAGCGTTGCGGTAGGGACAGAGAACACTGAAGCTTTCTTT. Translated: CSVAVGTENTEAFF.

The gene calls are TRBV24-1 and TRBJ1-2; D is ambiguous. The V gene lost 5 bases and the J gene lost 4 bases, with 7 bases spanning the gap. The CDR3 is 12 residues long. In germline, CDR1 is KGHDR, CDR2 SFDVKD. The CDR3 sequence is CATSVGVYGYTF. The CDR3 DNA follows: TGTGCCACCAGTGTCGGTGTCTATGGCTACACCTTC.

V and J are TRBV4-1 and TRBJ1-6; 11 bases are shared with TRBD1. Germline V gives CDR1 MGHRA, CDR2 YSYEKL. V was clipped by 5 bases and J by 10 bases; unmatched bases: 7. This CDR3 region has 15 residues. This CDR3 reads CASSEPGQGGSPLHF. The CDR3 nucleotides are TGCGCCAGCAGCGAACCGGGACAGGGGGGATCACCCCTCCACTTT.

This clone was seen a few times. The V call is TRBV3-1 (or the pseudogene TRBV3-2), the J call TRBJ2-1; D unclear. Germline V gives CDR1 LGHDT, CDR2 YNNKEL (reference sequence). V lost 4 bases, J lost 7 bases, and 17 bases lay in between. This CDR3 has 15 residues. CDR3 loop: CASSPTGGLGNEQFF. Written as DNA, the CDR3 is TGTGCCAGCAGCCCGACGGGTGGTTTGGGGAATGAGCAGTTCTTC.

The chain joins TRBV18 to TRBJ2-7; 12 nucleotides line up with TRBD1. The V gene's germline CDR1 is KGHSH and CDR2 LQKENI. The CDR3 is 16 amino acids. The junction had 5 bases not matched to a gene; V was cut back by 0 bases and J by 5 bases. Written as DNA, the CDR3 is TGTGCCAGCTCACCACCACCGGGACAGGGGGCACACGAGCAGTACTTC. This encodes CASSPPPGQGAHEQYF.

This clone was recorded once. The CDR3 region has the DNA TGTGCCAGCAGGGGAGAGTACGGGGATAATCAGCCCCAGCATTTT. This sequence encodes CASRGEYGDNQPQHF. The genes are TRBV6-5 and TRBJ1-5; D not certain. Germline assignment: CDR1 MNHEY and CDR2 SVGAGI. This CDR3 comprises 15 residues. V was trimmed by 6 bases and J by 4 bases, leaving 16 bases between them.